Listed below are T cell receptor beta chains from one sample, sequenced in a study of T cells after yellow fever vaccination. Each CDR3 protein gets one entry after TCRdb re-called the 5' RACE reads with MiXCR. There are 500,000 to 650,000 distinct CDR3 sequences in the sample; about 15% occur only once, and 15% to 20% lies in the top ten. The sample was PBMCs, taken 5 to 6 days after the first yellow fever vaccination. These receptors came from a young man who received the YFV17D yellow fever vaccine. The CDR3 runs from the conserved cysteine through the conserved F or W. The order of the fields is clone size, D gene, V gene, J gene, CDR3 protein, CDR3 DNA. The D gene is left open where the match is weak. Clone size is shown for a subset of rows, as once, few, many or a class of expanded clone.

many	NA	TRBV4-1	TRBJ2-6	CASSKGFALGTSSGANVLTF	TGCGCCAGCAGCAAGGGGTTTGCCCTAGGAACGAGCTCTGGGGCCAACGTCCTGACTTTC
NA	TRBD1	TRBV9	TRBJ1-1	CASSRQQGADTEAFF	TGTGCCAGCAGCAGACAACAGGGGGCGGACACTGAAGCTTTCTTT
NA	NA	TRBV7-9	TRBJ2-7	CASSPGGRGSEQYF	TGTGCCAGCAGCCCCGGCGGTAGGGGGAGTGAGCAGTACTTC
few	TRBD1	TRBV15	TRBJ1-4	CATSQGQGLRKLFF	TGTGCCACCAGCCAGGGACAGGGGTTAAGAAAACTGTTTTTT
NA	NA	TRBV12-3/TRBV12-4	TRBJ2-5	CASSLDRIQETQYF	TGTGCCAGCAGTTTAGACAGGATTCAAGAGACCCAGTACTTC
NA	NA	TRBV5-1	TRBJ1-1	CASSLGKGREAFF	TGCGCCAGCAGCTTGGGGAAAGGGCGTGAAGCTTTCTTT
NA	NA	TRBV4-1	TRBJ2-3	CASSQGPPRLRSSTDTQYF	TGCGCCAGCAGCCAAGGACCCCCTCGGCTGCGGTCTAGCACAGATACGCAGTATTTT
NA	NA	TRBV6-1	TRBJ1-3	CASSRHRGISGNTIYF	TGTGCCAGCAGCCGCCATCGAGGAATCTCTGGAAACACCATATATTTT
NA	NA	TRBV6-2/TRBV6-3	TRBJ1-2	CASSTTEVDGYTF	TGTGCCAGCAGTACTACGGAAGTCGACGGCTACACCTTC
few	NA	TRBV28	TRBJ1-2	CASRESGYGYTF	TGTGCCAGCCGGGAGTCGGGCTATGGCTACACCTTC
NA	TRBD1	TRBV20-1	TRBJ2-7	CSARAGTGYHEQYF	TGCAGTGCTAGAGCCGGGACAGGGTACCACGAGCAGTACTTC
NA	NA	TRBV28	TRBJ1-6	CASSWTTSPLHF	TGTGCCAGCAGTTGGACAACGTCACCCCTCCACTTT
NA	NA	TRBV27	TRBJ1-3	CASSQGRLGTIYF	TGTGCCAGCAGTCAGGGACGGCTAGGGACCATATATTTT
many	TRBD1	TRBV27	TRBJ2-7	CASSSGGYEQYF	TGTGCCAGCAGTTCAGGGGGCTACGAGCAGTACTTC
NA	NA	TRBV9	TRBJ2-1	CASSVGGSSNEQFF	TGTGCCAGCAGCGTAGGAGGGAGCTCCAATGAGCAGTTCTTC
few	TRBD1	TRBV20-1	TRBJ2-2	CSARDSTGGYTGELFF	TGCAGTGCTAGAGATTCGACAGGGGGGTATACCGGGGAGCTGTTTTTT
NA	NA	TRBV11-2	TRBJ1-6	CASSFGARTLSGLDF	TGTGCCAGCAGCTTTGGGGCTAGAACCCTCTCTGGGCTCGACTTT
few	TRBD1	TRBV25-1	TRBJ2-7	CASSAPPSGQGELARFYEQYF	TGTGCCAGCAGTGCCCCCCCCTCGGGACAGGGGGAGCTTGCACGATTCTACGAGCAGTACTTC
NA	TRBD1	TRBV6-5	TRBJ1-6	CASSYRNRGDSPLHF	TGTGCCAGCAGTTACCGGAACAGGGGGGATTCACCCCTCCACTTT
once	TRBD2	TRBV5-3	TRBJ2-4	CARSLLAGAKNIQYF	TGTGCCAGAAGCTTATTAGCGGGGGCCAAAAACATTCAGTACTTC
few	NA	TRBV5-1	TRBJ2-7	CASRPLSISYEQYF	TGCGCCAGCAGACCCTTATCGATCTCCTACGAGCAGTACTTC
NA	NA	TRBV4-1	TRBJ2-7	CASSQEGPGLIYEQYF	TGCGCCAGCAGCCAAGAGGGACCGGGCCTGATATACGAGCAGTACTTC
NA	NA	TRBV12-5	TRBJ2-1	CASGKDRIDEQFF	TGTGCTAGTGGTAAGGACCGGATCGATGAGCAGTTCTTC
NA	NA	TRBV6-1	TRBJ1-1	CASSEAPLLTEAFF	TGTGCCAGCAGTGAGGCCCCCTTACTTACTGAAGCTTTCTTT
NA	NA	TRBV27	TRBJ2-1	CASASDLSSYNEQFF	TGTGCCAGCGCGTCGGATCTAAGCTCCTACAATGAGCAGTTCTTC
few	NA	TRBV5-8	TRBJ2-7	CASSLGAGPTYEQYF	TGTGCCAGCAGCTTGGGGGCAGGGCCAACCTACGAGCAGTACTTC
few	NA	TRBV7-9	TRBJ2-1	CASSPGGTRRDEQFF	TGTGCCAGCAGCCCGGGCGGGACCCGGCGTGATGAGCAGTTCTTC
NA	NA	TRBV4-2	TRBJ2-5	CASSQVLGETQYF	TGTGCCAGCAGCCAGGTACTTGGTGAGACCCAGTACTTC
NA	TRBD2	TRBV6-1	TRBJ2-3	CASSHPAGLTTDTQYF	TGTGCCAGCAGCCACCCAGCGGGATTAACCACAGATACGCAGTATTTT
NA	NA	TRBV20-1	TRBJ1-6	CSARPGTPDNSPLHF	TGCAGTGCTAGACCTGGGACGCCGGATAATTCACCCCTCCACTTT
NA	NA	TRBV5-1	TRBJ2-2	CASSLDRGNTGELFF	TGCGCCAGCAGCTTGGACCGCGGGAACACCGGGGAGCTGTTTTTT
few	TRBD2	TRBV10-3	TRBJ2-1	CATGSGGGLRDEQFF	TGTGCCACTGGTAGCGGGGGGGGCCTTAGGGATGAGCAGTTCTTC
few	TRBD1	TRBV4-1	TRBJ1-2	CASSRIFPGQGGYGYTF	TGCGCCAGCAGCCGAATTTTTCCGGGACAGGGCGGCTATGGCTACACCTTC
NA	TRBD2	TRBV2	TRBJ2-5	CASSVMERGGLRETQYF	TGTGCCAGCAGTGTGATGGAGCGGGGGGGCCTCCGGGAGACCCAGTACTTC
NA	NA	TRBV5-1	TRBJ1-1	CASSLPDTRAEAFF	TGCGCCAGCAGCTTGCCGGATACCAGGGCTGAAGCTTTCTTT
NA	TRBD1	TRBV7-9	TRBJ1-1	CASSSSGTGNTEAFF	TGTGCCAGCAGCTCATCCGGGACAGGCAACACTGAAGCTTTCTTT
few	NA	TRBV3-1	TRBJ2-2	CASSQPWEAANTGELFF	TGTGCCAGCAGCCAACCATGGGAAGCGGCCAACACCGGGGAGCTGTTTTTT
NA	NA	TRBV20-1	TRBJ2-2	CSAPHRDTGELFF	TGCAGTGCTCCCCACAGGGACACCGGGGAGCTGTTTTTT
NA	NA	TRBV12-3/TRBV12-4	TRBJ2-1	CASSNLVNEQFF	TGTGCCAGCAGCAATCTTGTCAATGAGCAGTTCTTC
many	NA	TRBV27	TRBJ2-2	CASRRDTGELFF	TGTGCCAGCAGGAGAGACACCGGGGAGCTGTTTTTT
few	TRBD1	TRBV12-3/TRBV12-4	TRBJ1-3	CASSFEGANTIYF	TGTGCCAGCAGTTTTGAGGGGGCAAACACCATATATTTT
few	NA	TRBV28	TRBJ1-5	CASSLSPTASHQPQHF	TGTGCCAGCAGTCTCTCCCCGACAGCTTCCCATCAGCCCCAGCATTTT
NA	TRBD2	TRBV3-1	TRBJ2-1	CASSQRTSGGNEQFF	TGTGCCAGCAGCCAACGGACTAGCGGGGGGAATGAGCAGTTCTTC
many	NA	TRBV7-2	TRBJ2-1	CASSLVEWGRNEQFF	TGTGCCAGCAGCTTAGTCGAATGGGGTCGGAATGAGCAGTTCTTC
few	NA	TRBV4-2	TRBJ1-6	CASRGGENSLNDNSPLHF	TGTGCCAGCAGGGGGGGGGAGAATTCCCTAAATGATAATTCACCCCTCCACTTT
NA	TRBD2	TRBV2	TRBJ2-1	CASSGGGGYSSYNEQFF	TGTGCCAGCAGTGGCGGGGGGGGTTACAGCTCCTACAATGAGCAGTTCTTC
NA	TRBD2	TRBV27	TRBJ2-1	CASTPPGTSLYNEQFF	TGTGCCAGCACACCCCCCGGGACTAGCCTTTACAATGAGCAGTTCTTC
NA	NA	TRBV15	TRBJ1-1	CATKGPRGTEAFF	TGTGCCACCAAAGGGCCGAGGGGCACTGAAGCTTTCTTT
NA	NA	TRBV4-1	TRBJ2-7	CASSPRDITYEQYF	TGCGCCAGCAGCCCCCGGGACATTACCTACGAGCAGTACTTC
few	TRBD2	TRBV20-1	TRBJ2-7	CSARVAGAYEQYF	TGCAGTGCCAGGGTAGCGGGGGCCTACGAGCAGTACTTC
few	NA	TRBV6-2/TRBV6-3	TRBJ2-5	CASRGIRDQETQYF	TGTGCCAGCAGAGGTATCCGGGACCAAGAGACCCAGTACTTC
few	NA	TRBV7-8	TRBJ2-2	CASVKGSDTGELFF	TGTGCCAGCGTCAAGGGATCGGACACCGGGGAGCTGTTTTTT
few	NA	TRBV12-3/TRBV12-4	TRBJ2-2	CASIKDRIENTGELFF	TGTGCCAGCATCAAGGACAGAATCGAGAACACCGGGGAGCTGTTTTTT
few	TRBD1	TRBV20-1	TRBJ1-2	CSASGQGRGTGYTF	TGCAGTGCTAGTGGACAGGGACGAGGGACAGGCTACACCTTC
few	TRBD1	TRBV20-1	TRBJ2-1	CSARSGQGGNEQFF	TGCAGTGCTAGGTCGGGACAGGGTGGGAATGAGCAGTTCTTC